This TCR beta chain was recovered during a study of Graves' ophthalmopathy and Graves' hyperthyroidism. About the study: No treatment had been given when peripheral blood was collected at initial diagnosis.

TCR beta CDR3 regions were amplified from RNA transcripts. The first-round RT-PCR employed HTBI primers together with the Qiagen OneStep RT-PCR kit. A multiplex PCR was then performed as the second round. TCRdb ran MiXCR on the multiplex PCR reads and lists one entry per CDR3 protein. The sample holds roughly 230,000 distinct CDR3 sequences, roughly 21% seen once. Study results and caveats: Most expanded clonotypes from thyroid (those above 0.001 frequency) were also found in blood.

The CDR3 spans 11 residues. Germline CDR1 and CDR2: SGHRS and YFSETQ. V was clipped by 2 bases and J by 6 bases, with 6 bases between them. This clonotype was picked up many times. Its target is not known. Material for sequencing was peripheral blood. The sequence came from a woman aged 45 to 65 with Graves' ophthalmopathy. This chain uses TRBV5-1 with TRBJ2-7; no reliable D call. The CDR3 region has the DNA TGCGCCAGCAGCTTTCAACGCGAGCAGTACTTC. It translates to CASSFQREQYF.